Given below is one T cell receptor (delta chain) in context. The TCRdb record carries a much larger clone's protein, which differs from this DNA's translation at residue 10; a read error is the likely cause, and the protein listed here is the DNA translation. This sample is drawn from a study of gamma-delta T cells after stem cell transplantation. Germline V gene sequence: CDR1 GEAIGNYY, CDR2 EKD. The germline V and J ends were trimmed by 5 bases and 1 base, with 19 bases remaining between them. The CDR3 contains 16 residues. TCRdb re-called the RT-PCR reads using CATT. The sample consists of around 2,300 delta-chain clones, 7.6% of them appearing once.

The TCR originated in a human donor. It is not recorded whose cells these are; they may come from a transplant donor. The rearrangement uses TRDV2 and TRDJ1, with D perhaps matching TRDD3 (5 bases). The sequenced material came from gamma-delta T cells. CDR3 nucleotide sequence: TGTGCCTGTGTCCCTTTGGTGGAGGGATGCACCGATAAACTCATCTTT. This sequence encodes CACVPLVEGCTDKLIF.